A selection of T cell receptor beta chains follows, all from one sample in a study of blood T cell repertoires in COVID-19. The protocol was immunoSEQ multiplex PCR, while the TCRdb copy is restricted to in-frame clones and leaves out a portion. The data contain 120,000 to 150,000 clones, over 70% of them seen just once; the ten biggest clones take up approximately 8.6%. Sequencing was performed on peripheral blood. These receptor sequences come from a middle-aged man with active or convalescent COVID-19. Both conserved end residues are part of each CDR3. A D gene is named only where the DNA matches it firmly. Some rows have no size entry. The others give once, few or many, or a class for an expanded clone.

v_gene	j_gene	d_gene	abundance	CDR3aa	CDR3nt
TRBV2	TRBJ2-3	.	.	CAYFSTDTQYF	TGTGCCTACTTTAGCACAGATACGCAGTATTTT
TRBV28	TRBJ1-5	.	.	CATQQAYSNQPQHF	TGTGCCACCCAGCAGGCATATAGCAATCAGCCCCAGCATTTT
TRBV10-2	TRBJ2-7	TRBD1	.	CASSEMAGGLSEQYF	TGCGCCAGCAGTGAGATGGCAGGGGGCTTGAGCGAGCAGTACTTC
TRBV29-1	TRBJ1-2	TRBD1	.	CSVASSGGRGGYTF	TGCAGCGTTGCGAGTTCAGGGGGACGTGGTGGCTACACCTTC
TRBV9	TRBJ1-5	.	.	CASSRSQHNQPQHF	TGTGCCAGCAGCAGAAGTCAACATAATCAGCCCCAGCATTTT
TRBV5-5	TRBJ2-1	.	.	CASSLGSYNEQFF	TGTGCCAGCAGCTTGGGGAGCTACAATGAGCAGTTCTTC
TRBV24-1	TRBJ2-7	TRBD1	few	CATSDSGQGIYEQYF	TGTGCCACCAGTGATTCCGGACAGGGTATCTACGAGCAGTACTTC
TRBV28	TRBJ1-1	.	once	CASTLGQVTEAFF	TGTGCCAGCACCTTGGGGCAAGTCACTGAAGCTTTCTTT
TRBV5-1	TRBJ2-1	TRBD1	.	CASSFGTGSYNEQFF	TGCGCCAGCAGCTTTGGGACAGGGTCCTACAATGAGCAGTTCTTC
TRBV5-1	TRBJ2-7	.	.	CASSLAGGSYEQYF	TGCGCCAGCAGCTTGGCCGGGGGCTCCTACGAGCAGTACTTC
TRBV7-7	TRBJ2-7	.	.	CASSLGQGDEQYF	TGTGCCAGCAGCTTAGGGCAGGGTGACGAGCAGTACTTC
TRBV2	TRBJ1-2	TRBD1	.	CASRRQGRYGYTF	TGTGCCAGCAGGCGACAGGGAAGGTATGGCTACACCTTC
TRBV7-2	TRBJ2-1	TRBD2	.	CASSFPRGRGSEQFF	TGTGCCAGCAGCTTCCCTCGCGGGAGAGGTTCTGAGCAGTTCTTC
TRBV28	TRBJ2-7	.	.	CASRSGLSSYEQYF	TGTGCCAGCAGATCTGGACTTAGCTCCTACGAGCAGTACTTC
TRBV7-3	TRBJ1-2	TRBD1	.	CASSLTGTGGLIYGYTF	TGTGCCAGCAGCTTAACCGGGACAGGGGGCCTCATCTATGGCTACACCTTC
TRBV5-1	TRBJ2-1	TRBD1	.	CASSHRDRGQNEQFF	TGCGCCAGCAGTCACCGGGACAGGGGACAAAATGAGCAGTTCTTC
TRBV7-8	TRBJ2-7	.	.	CASSTVMGGSYEQYF	TGTGCCAGCAGCACAGTAATGGGAGGATCCTACGAGCAGTACTTC
TRBV19	TRBJ2-2	TRBD1	.	CASTRDRGPGTGELFF	TGTGCCAGTACCCGGGACAGGGGGCCTGGGACCGGGGAGCTGTTTTTT
TRBV3-1/TRBV3-2	TRBJ2-5	.	.	CASSQASEETQYF	TGTGCCAGCAGCCAAGCCTCGGAAGAGACCCAGTACTTC
TRBV6-5	TRBJ2-7	.	.	CASSYGAVGGEQYF	TGTGCCAGCAGTTACGGGGCGGTGGGTGGCGAGCAGTACTTC
TRBV19	TRBJ1-1	.	.	CASSVGHLNTEAFF	TGTGCCAGTAGTGTGGGACACTTGAACACTGAAGCTTTCTTT
TRBV10-3	TRBJ2-7	TRBD2	.	CAISVSGRAYEQYF	TGTGCCATCAGTGTAAGCGGGAGGGCCTACGAGCAGTACTTC
TRBV7-9	TRBJ2-1	.	.	CASSSTRGKLNEQFF	TGTGCCAGCAGCTCAACCCGGGGGAAACTCAATGAGCAGTTCTTC
TRBV28	TRBJ1-5	TRBD1	.	CASRLDRVQPQHF	TGTGCCAGCAGACTGGACAGGGTTCAGCCCCAGCATTTT
TRBV15	TRBJ2-7	.	.	CATLGPQGGEPYEQYF	TGTGCCACACTAGGACCGCAGGGGGGAGAACCCTACGAGCAGTACTTC
TRBV6-1	TRBJ1-2	TRBD1	.	CASSELARGYGYTF	TGTGCCAGCAGTGAACTCGCCAGGGGGTATGGCTACACCTTC
TRBV28	TRBJ2-2	TRBD2	few	CASWGTSDTGELFF	TGTGCCAGCTGGGGGACTAGCGACACCGGGGAGCTGTTTTTT
TRBV7-3	TRBJ2-1	TRBD1	once	CASSSGQGEQFF	TGTGCCAGCAGTTCTGGACAGGGAGAGCAGTTCTTC
TRBV18	TRBJ1-3	.	few	CASSPPQGPGNTIYF	TGTGCCAGCTCACCACCACAGGGTCCTGGAAACACCATATATTTT
TRBV2	TRBJ2-7	TRBD2	.	CASSDIGTTRDEQYF	TGTGCCAGCAGTGATATCGGGACTACCCGAGACGAGCAGTACTTC
TRBV7-2	TRBJ2-1	TRBD2	once	CASSLESGTYNEQFF	TGTGCCAGCAGCTTAGAGAGCGGGACCTACAATGAGCAGTTCTTC
TRBV4-1	TRBJ2-5	.	few	CASSQGLVGTQYF	TGCGCCAGCAGCCAAGGACTAGTCGGGACCCAGTACTTC
TRBV9	TRBJ2-5	.	.	CASSSGTEETQYF	TGTGCCAGCAGTTCCGGGACTGAAGAGACCCAGTACTTC
TRBV28	TRBJ1-1	TRBD1	.	CASSQGSTGLTEAFF	TGTGCCAGCAGTCAAGGTTCGACAGGGCTCACTGAAGCTTTCTTT
TRBV27	TRBJ2-3	.	few	CASSLSVRGTDTQYF	TGTGCCAGCAGTTTATCGGTCCGGGGCACAGATACGCAGTATTTT
TRBV5-5	TRBJ2-7	.	.	CASSFRTFSYEQYF	TGTGCCAGCAGCTTTCGAACATTCTCCTACGAGCAGTACTTC
TRBV25-1	TRBJ2-2	.	.	CASRGGPGELFF	TGTGCCAGCAGGGGGGGGCCCGGGGAGCTGTTTTTT
TRBV28	TRBJ2-5	.	.	CASSLVRVGTQYF	TGTGCCAGCAGTTTAGTCCGGGTTGGGACCCAGTACTTC
TRBV2	TRBJ2-3	TRBD1	.	CASSGGTGSTDTQYF	TGTGCCAGCAGTGGCGGGACAGGGAGCACAGATACGCAGTATTTT
TRBV4-1	TRBJ2-3	.	.	CASSQVDSGQYF	TGCGCCAGCAGCCAAGTGGACAGTGGGCAGTATTTT
TRBV24-1	TRBJ2-1	.	.	CATSGISNNEQFF	TGTGCCACCAGTGGGATTAGCAACAATGAGCAGTTCTTC
TRBV28	TRBJ1-5	.	few	CASSLPFSGNQPQHF	TGTGCCAGCAGTTTACCCTTTTCTGGCAATCAGCCCCAGCATTTT
TRBV18	TRBJ2-3	TRBD2	.	CASSPRTSGGTGDTQYF	TGTGCCAGCTCACCTCGGACTAGCGGGGGGACGGGAGATACGCAGTATTTT
TRBV29-1	TRBJ2-1	TRBD2	.	CSVDSGRSGSYNEQFF	TGCAGCGTTGATAGCGGGAGAAGTGGTTCCTACAATGAGCAGTTCTTC
TRBV7-2	TRBJ2-3	TRBD2	.	CASSSGRASDTQYF	TGTGCCAGCAGCAGCGGGAGGGCTTCAGATACGCAGTATTTT
TRBV5-1	TRBJ1-4	TRBD1	once	CASSVPGQGEMAEEKLFF	TGCGCCAGCAGCGTTCCGGGACAGGGAGAGATGGCGGAAGAAAAACTGTTTTTT
TRBV19	TRBJ2-2	.	once	CASSTQQVSGELFF	TGTGCCAGTAGTACCCAACAGGTGTCCGGGGAGCTGTTTTTT
TRBV5-1	TRBJ2-3	TRBD1	.	CASSWDRVGADTQYF	TGCGCCAGCAGCTGGGACAGGGTCGGCGCAGATACGCAGTATTTT
TRBV27	TRBJ2-1	TRBD2	.	CASSLHMGLDYEQFF	TGTGCCAGCAGTTTGCATATGGGACTAGACTATGAGCAGTTCTTC
TRBV7-9	TRBJ2-3	.	.	CASSLLYETSTDTQYF	TGTGCCAGCAGCTTACTTTACGAAACTAGCACAGATACGCAGTATTTT
TRBV6-4	TRBJ2-2	TRBD2	.	CASSLTSPNTGELFF	TGTGCCAGCAGTTTGACTAGCCCGAACACCGGGGAGCTGTTTTTT
TRBV9	TRBJ1-2	.	.	CASSVAPRGESHGYTF	TGTGCCAGCAGCGTCGCCCCCAGGGGCGAATCTCATGGCTACACCTTC
TRBV27	TRBJ1-4	.	.	CASRAGGVNEKLFF	TGTGCCAGCCGGGCCGGGGGGGTTAATGAAAAACTGTTTTTT
TRBV10-1	TRBJ2-1	.	once	CASSEPESYNEQFF	TGCGCCAGCAGTGAGCCGGAGTCCTACAATGAGCAGTTCTTC
TRBV19	TRBJ2-7	.	.	CASSIGPVHYEQYF	TGTGCCAGTAGTATCGGTCCGGTTCACTACGAGCAGTACTTC
TRBV29-1	TRBJ1-2	.	.	CSVKRGGYTF	TGCAGCGTTAAACGGGGTGGCTACACCTTC
TRBV6-4	TRBJ2-2	TRBD2	.	CASSGTSGRKSGELFF	TGTGCCAGCAGTGGTACTAGCGGGAGAAAGTCCGGGGAGCTGTTTTTT